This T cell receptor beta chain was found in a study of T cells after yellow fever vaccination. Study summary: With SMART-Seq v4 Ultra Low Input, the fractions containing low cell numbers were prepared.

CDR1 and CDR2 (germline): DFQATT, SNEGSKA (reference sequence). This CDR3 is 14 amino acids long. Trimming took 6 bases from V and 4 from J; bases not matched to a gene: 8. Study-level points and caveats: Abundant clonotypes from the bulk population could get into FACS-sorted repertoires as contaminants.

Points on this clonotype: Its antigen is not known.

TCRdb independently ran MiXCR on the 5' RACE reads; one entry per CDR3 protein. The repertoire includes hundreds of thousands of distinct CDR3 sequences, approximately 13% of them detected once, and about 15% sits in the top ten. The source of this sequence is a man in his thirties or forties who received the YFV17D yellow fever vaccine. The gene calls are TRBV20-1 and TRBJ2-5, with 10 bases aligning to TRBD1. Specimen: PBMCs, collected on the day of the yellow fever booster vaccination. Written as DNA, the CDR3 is TGCAGTGCCAGTAGGACAGGGGGATTAGAGACCCAGTACTTC. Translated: CSASRTGGLETQYF.